Below, one T cell receptor (beta chain) is given with its context. Its antigen remains unidentified. A sample-barcoded 5' primer and a J-beta primer mix were used in a second PCR of about 6 to 12 cycles. TCRdb redid the calling of the 5' RACE reads with MiXCR, one entry per CDR3 protein. The table includes around 800,000 distinct CDR3 sequences, about 42% detected once. Isolation of PBMCs gave at least 6 million cells per sample. The V and J ends lost 2 bases and 4 bases respectively, with 11 bases between them. Germline V CDR1 and CDR2: MGHDK, SYGVNS. The length of the CDR3 is 14 residues. This record comes from a study of blood T cells in healthy people across ages. Study-level results: Fewer expanded clones and more diversity marked long-lived versus aged donors.

The receptor was derived from a man aged 55-75 years in good health. The sample taken for sequencing was blood. This chain connects TRBV25-1 to TRBJ2-5; D is perhaps TRBD1 (7 bases). The CDR3 region is CASSEDQGGETQYF. The DNA for the CDR3 is TGTGCCAGCAGTGAAGATCAGGGGGGAGAGACCCAGTACTTC.